This TCR beta chain was profiled in a study of control samples from healthy donors and cancer patients. Profiling relied on immunoSEQ multiplex PCR, and the TCRdb table lists in-frame clones only, not all of them. The sample has approximately 190,000 clones, and its top ten clones hold 2% to 2.5%. Material for sequencing was blood. This TCR was sampled from a woman aged 30 to 39 in good health.

The DNA of the CDR3 is TGTGCCAGCAGTCCCCCGACAGGGCGCTATGGCTACACCTTC. As protein: CASSPPTGRYGYTF. The rearrangement joins TRBV2 to TRBJ1-2; TRBD1 aligns across 7 bases. Per the germline V gene, CDR1 is SNHLY and CDR2 is FYNNEI. CDR3 length equals 14 residues. V lost 5 bases and J lost 4; bases outside the gene matches: 7.